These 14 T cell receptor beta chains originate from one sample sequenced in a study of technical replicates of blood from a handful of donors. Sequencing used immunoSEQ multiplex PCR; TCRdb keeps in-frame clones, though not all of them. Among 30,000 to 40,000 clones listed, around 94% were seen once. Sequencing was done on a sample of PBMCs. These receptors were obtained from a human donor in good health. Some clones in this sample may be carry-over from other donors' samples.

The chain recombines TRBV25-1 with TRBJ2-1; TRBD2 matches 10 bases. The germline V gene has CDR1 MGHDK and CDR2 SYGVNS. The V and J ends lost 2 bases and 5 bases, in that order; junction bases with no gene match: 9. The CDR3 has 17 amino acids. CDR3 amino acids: CASSEHVGTSVNNEQFF. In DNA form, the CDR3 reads TGTGCCAGCAGTGAACATGTAGGGACTAGCGTTAACAATGAGCAGTTCTTC.

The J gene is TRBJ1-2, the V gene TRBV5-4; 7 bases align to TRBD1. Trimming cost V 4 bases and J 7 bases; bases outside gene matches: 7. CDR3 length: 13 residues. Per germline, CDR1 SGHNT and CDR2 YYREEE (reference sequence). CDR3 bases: TGTGCCAGCAGCCCGGGACAGATTGGTGGCTACACCTTC. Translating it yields CASSPGQIGGYTF.

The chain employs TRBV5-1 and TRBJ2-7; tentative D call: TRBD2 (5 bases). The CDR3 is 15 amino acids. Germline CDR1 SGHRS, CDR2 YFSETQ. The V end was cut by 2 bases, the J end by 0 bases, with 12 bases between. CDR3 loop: CASSFGPGNSYEQYF. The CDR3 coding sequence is TGCGCCAGCAGCTTCGGCCCCGGGAACTCCTACGAGCAGTACTTC.

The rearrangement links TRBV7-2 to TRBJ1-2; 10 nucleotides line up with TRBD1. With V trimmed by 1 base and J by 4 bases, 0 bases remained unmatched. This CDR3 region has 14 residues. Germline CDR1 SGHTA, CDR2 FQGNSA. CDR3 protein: CASSLGTGGYGYTF. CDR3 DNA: TGTGCCAGCAGCTTAGGGACAGGGGGCTATGGCTACACCTTC.

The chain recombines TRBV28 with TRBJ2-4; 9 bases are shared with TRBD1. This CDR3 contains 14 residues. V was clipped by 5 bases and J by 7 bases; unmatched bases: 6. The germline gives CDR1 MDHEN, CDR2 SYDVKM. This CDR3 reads CASSPRTGANIQYF. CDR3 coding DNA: TGTGCCAGCAGTCCCCGGACAGGGGCGAACATTCAGTACTTC.

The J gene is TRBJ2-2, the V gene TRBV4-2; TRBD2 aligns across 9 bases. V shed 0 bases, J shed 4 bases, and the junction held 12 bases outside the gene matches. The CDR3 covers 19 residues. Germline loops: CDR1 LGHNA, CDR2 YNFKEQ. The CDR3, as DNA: TGTGCCAGCAGCCAAGAGGTATTAGCGGGGGTACCCTCCACCGGGGAGCTGTTTTTT. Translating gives CASSQEVLAGVPSTGELFF.

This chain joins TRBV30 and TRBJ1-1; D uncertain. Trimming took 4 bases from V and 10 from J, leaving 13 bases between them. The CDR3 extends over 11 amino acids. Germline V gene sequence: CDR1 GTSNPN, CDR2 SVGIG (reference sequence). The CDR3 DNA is TGTGCCTGGACCGTTGGCTTGGTAGCTTTCTTT. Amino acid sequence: CAWTVGLVAFF.

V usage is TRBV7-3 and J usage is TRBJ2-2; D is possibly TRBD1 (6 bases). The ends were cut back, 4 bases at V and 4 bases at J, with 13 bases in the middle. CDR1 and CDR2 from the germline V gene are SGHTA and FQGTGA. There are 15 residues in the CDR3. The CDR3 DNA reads TGTGCCAGCAGCTCACAGGGCGAAGCCACCGGGGAGCTGTTTTTT. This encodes CASSSQGEATGELFF. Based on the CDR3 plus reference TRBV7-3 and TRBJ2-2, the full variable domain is GAGVSQTPSNKVTEKGKYVELRCDPISGHTALYWYRQSLGQGPEFLIYFQGTGAADDSGLPNDRFFAVRPEGSVSTLKIQRTERGDSAVYLCASSSQGEATGELFFGEGSRLTVL.

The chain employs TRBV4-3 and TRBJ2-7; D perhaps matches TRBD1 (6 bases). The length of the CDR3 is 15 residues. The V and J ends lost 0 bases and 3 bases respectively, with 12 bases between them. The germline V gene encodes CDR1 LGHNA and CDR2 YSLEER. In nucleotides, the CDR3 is TGCGCCAGCAGCCAAGATTTACAGGGCTTCTACGAGCAGTACTTC. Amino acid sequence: CASSQDLQGFYEQYF.

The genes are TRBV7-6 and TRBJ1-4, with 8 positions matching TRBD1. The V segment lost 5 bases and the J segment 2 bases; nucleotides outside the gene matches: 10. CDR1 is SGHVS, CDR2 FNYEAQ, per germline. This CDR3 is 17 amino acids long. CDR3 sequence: CASSNRQGLGTNEKLFF. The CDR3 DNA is TGTGCCAGCAGCAACAGACAGGGGCTCGGCACTAATGAAAAACTGTTTTTT. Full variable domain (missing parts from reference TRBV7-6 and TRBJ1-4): GAGVSQSPRYKVTKRGQDVALRCDPISGHVSLYWYRQALGQGPEFLTYFNYEAQQDKSGLPNDRFSAERPEGSISTLTIQRTEQRDSAMYRCASSNRQGLGTNEKLFFGSGTQLSVL.

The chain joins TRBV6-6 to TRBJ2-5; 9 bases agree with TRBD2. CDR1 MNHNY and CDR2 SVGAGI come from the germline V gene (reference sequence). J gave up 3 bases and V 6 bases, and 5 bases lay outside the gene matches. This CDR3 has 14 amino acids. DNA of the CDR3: TGTGCCAGCAGCACCGGGACTAGCAAAGAGACCCAGTACTTC. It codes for CASSTGTSKETQYF.

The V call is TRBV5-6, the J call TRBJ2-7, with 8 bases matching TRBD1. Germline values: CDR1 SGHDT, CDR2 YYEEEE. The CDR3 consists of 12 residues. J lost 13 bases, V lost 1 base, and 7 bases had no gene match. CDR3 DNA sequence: TGTGCCAGCAGCTTGACCGGGACAGGCCCCTACTTC. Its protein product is CASSLTGTGPYF.

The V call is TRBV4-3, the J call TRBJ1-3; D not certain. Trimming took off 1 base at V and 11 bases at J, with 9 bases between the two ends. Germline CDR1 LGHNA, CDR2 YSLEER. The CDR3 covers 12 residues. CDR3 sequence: CASSQGTVPIYF. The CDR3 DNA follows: TGCGCCAGCAGCCAAGGGACTGTACCCATATATTTT.

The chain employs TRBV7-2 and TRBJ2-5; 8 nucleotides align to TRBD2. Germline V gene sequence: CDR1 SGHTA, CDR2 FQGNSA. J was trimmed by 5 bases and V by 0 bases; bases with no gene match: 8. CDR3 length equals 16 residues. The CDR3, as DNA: TGTGCCAGCAGCTTAGCGCAGCCGCGGGAGGTGGAGACCCAGTACTTC. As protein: CASSLAQPREVETQYF.